These 24 T cell receptor beta chains originate from one sample sequenced in a study of control samples from healthy donors and cancer patients. Some clones are missing from TCRdb's copy, which holds only in-frame ones; the method was immunoSEQ multiplex PCR. Among 150,000 or so clones listed, roughly 92% were seen once. Input material: blood. These receptors were taken from a man aged 35-49 years in good health.

This rearrangement joins TRBV25-1 to TRBJ1-1, with D possibly being TRBD1 (5 bases). The ends were cut back, 0 bases at V and 2 bases at J, with 10 bases in the middle. The CDR3 sequence is 15 residues long. Germline-derived CDR1 and CDR2 are MGHDK and SYGVNS. The CDR3 sequence is CASSEYRGSNTEAFF. CDR3 nucleotide sequence: TGTGCCAGCAGTGAATATAGGGGCAGTAACACTGAAGCTTTCTTT.

The chain recombines TRBV25-1 with TRBJ1-4, with D unclear. CDR1 is MGHDK and CDR2 is SYGVNS in the germline V gene. There are 14 residues in the CDR3. The V end lost 3 bases, the J end lost 5 bases, and 10 bases lay between the germline ends. CDR3 bases: TGTGCCAGCAGTGAGTCTTTCAGAAATGAAAAACTGTTTTTT. Its translation: CASSESFRNEKLFF.

V usage is TRBV6-1 and J usage is TRBJ2-7, with TRBD2 identical over 8 bases. The V segment lost 2 bases and the J segment 2 bases; nucleotides outside the gene matches: 5. CDR3 size: 15 residues. Looked up from germline, CDR1 is MNHNS and CDR2 is SASEGT. The CDR3 DNA reads as TGTGCCAGCAGTGAATGGCGGGGGGCCCCCTACGAGCAGTACTTC. Protein: CASSEWRGAPYEQYF.

The V call is TRBV24-1, the J call TRBJ2-7, with D hard to call. The CDR3 consists of 13 residues. V was clipped by 3 bases and J by 3 bases, with 8 bases between them. Germline V gene lookup returns CDR1 KGHDR and CDR2 SFDVKD. Here the CDR3 reads CATSDDGLYEQYF. The CDR3 DNA sequence: TGTGCCACCAGTGATGACGGCCTCTACGAGCAGTACTTC.

The rearrangement links TRBV5-1 to TRBJ2-1, with 7 bases lining up with TRBD2. J lost 5 bases, V lost 6 bases, and 14 bases had no gene match. Per the germline V gene, CDR1 is SGHRS and CDR2 is YFSETQ. The CDR3 has 16 residues. CDR3 region: CASNVGPSGPDNEQFF. Here the CDR3 DNA reads TGCGCCAGCAATGTGGGCCCTAGCGGACCTGACAATGAGCAGTTCTTC.

The gene calls are TRBV12-3 or TRBV12-4 and TRBJ2-7; TRBD1 might be the D (5 bases). Trimming took off 3 bases at V and 5 bases at J, with 8 bases between the two ends. The CDR3 covers 12 residues. The CDR3 is CASSFDSHEQYF. The CDR3 DNA reads TGTGCCAGCAGTTTCGACAGTCACGAGCAGTACTTC.

The chain carries TRBV5-6 and TRBJ2-5, with TRBD1 matching 10 bases. CDR3 length equals 16 residues. The germline V gene has CDR1 SGHDT and CDR2 YYEEEE. V lost 4 bases and J lost 4; bases outside the gene matches: 10. CDR3 sequence (DNA): TGTGCCAGCAGCGTACTCCGGGACAGGGGTGGAGAGACCCAGTACTTC. This encodes CASSVLRDRGGETQYF.

This chain connects TRBV2 to TRBJ1-1; D gene ambiguous. The CDR3 is 12 residues long. Germline V gene sequence: CDR1 SNHLY, CDR2 FYNNEI. The germline V and J ends were trimmed by 7 bases and 4 bases, with 10 bases remaining between them. The CDR3 coding sequence is TGTGCCAGCAACCAGCGCTTCACTGAAGCTTTCTTT. Translation gives CASNQRFTEAFF.

The chain is built from TRBV6-2 or TRBV6-3 and TRBJ2-7; D tentatively fits TRBD1 or TRBD2 (6 bases each). V was cut by 2 bases and J by 6 bases, with 17 bases left in between. The germline V gene encodes CDR1 MNHEY and CDR2 SVGEGT. This CDR3 is 15 amino acids long. CDR3 loop: CASSYDGTGAREQYF. The CDR3 DNA reads TGTGCCAGCAGTTACGACGGTACGGGGGCTCGCGAGCAGTACTTC.

The chain carries TRBV6-5 and TRBJ2-5; D not certain. Germline CDR1 is MNHEY and CDR2 is SVGAGI. The CDR3 has 15 residues. V lost 6 bases and J lost 2, with 16 bases in between. CDR3 bases: TGTGCCAGCAGGGTGTCCTGGAGCCCTCAAGAGACCCAGTACTTC. Translating gives CASRVSWSPQETQYF.

The CDR3 reads CASRGTGPGGYTF. CDR3 sequence (DNA): TGTGCCAGCAGGGGGACAGGGCCGGGTGGCTACACCTTC. The chain joins TRBV28 to TRBJ1-2, with 9 bases identical to TRBD1. V was pared by 6 bases and J by 7 bases, with 6 bases of the junction left unmatched. The CDR3 sequence is 13 residues long. Germline V CDR1 and CDR2: MDHEN, SYDVKM.

This rearrangement joins TRBV6-1 to TRBJ1-2, with 10 nucleotides matching TRBD1. The germline gives CDR1 MNHNS, CDR2 SASEGT. V lost 1 base to trimming and J lost 5 bases; unmatched junction nucleotides: 4. CDR3 size: 15 residues. The CDR3 DNA reads TGTGCCAGCAGTGAAGTCGGGACAGGGGCGTATGGCTACACCTTC. It codes for CASSEVGTGAYGYTF.

The V and J genes are TRBV13 and TRBJ2-2; D is uncertain. From germline, CDR1 is PRHDT and CDR2 FYEKMQ (reference sequence). CDR3 length: 15 amino acids. V was cut by 4 bases and J by 1 base, with 10 bases left in between. The CDR3 DNA sequence: TGTGCCAGCAGCTCCCGGGTTCTGAACACCGGGGAGCTGTTTTTT. Amino acids: CASSSRVLNTGELFF.

This clone was counted a single time. The rearrangement uses TRBV6-1 and TRBJ1-2; TRBD1 might be the D (5 bases). V dropped 0 bases and J dropped 2 bases, with 10 bases sitting between them. Germline lookup yields CDR1 MNHNS and CDR2 SASEGT. The CDR3 loop spans 15 amino acids. CDR3 amino acids: CASSEAPGPNYGYTF. The CDR3 nucleotides are TGTGCCAGCAGTGAAGCCCCAGGGCCGAACTATGGCTACACCTTC.

The V call is TRBV6-2 or TRBV6-3, the J call TRBJ2-7; weak D call: TRBD1 (5 bases). Trimming removed 2 bases from V and 5 bases from J, with 7 bases in between. There are 12 residues in the CDR3. The germline CDR1 and CDR2 sequences are MNHEY and SVGEGT. The CDR3 DNA is TGTGCCAGCAGTTACGAAGGGGACGAGCAGTACTTC. Translated, it gives CASSYEGDEQYF.

This chain uses TRBV11-2 with TRBJ1-2, with no clear D. V lost 5 bases and J 4 bases, leaving 20 bases between the germline ends. Germline V gene lookup returns CDR1 SGHAT and CDR2 FQNNGV. The CDR3 has 16 residues. The CDR3 spells CASSPGSELLFYGYTF. Written as DNA, the CDR3 is TGTGCCAGCAGCCCGGGGTCAGAGCTGCTTTTCTATGGCTACACCTTC.

The V call is TRBV11-2, the J call TRBJ1-2, with 7 positions matching TRBD1. Germline V gene data show CDR1 as SGHAT and CDR2 as FQNNGV. The CDR3 has 15 amino acids. Trimming removed 0 bases from V and 5 bases from J; junction bases left unmatched: 6. The CDR3 loop is CASSLDPGQKYGYTF. The CDR3 nucleotides are TGTGCCAGCAGCTTAGATCCGGGACAGAAGTATGGCTACACCTTC.

With regard to this clone: The same CDR3 can be traced to other DNA sequences in this sample. The rearrangement links TRBV24-1 to TRBJ2-5, with D maybe TRBD1 (5 bases). The CDR3 has 12 residues. In germline, CDR1 is KGHDR, CDR2 SFDVKD. Trimming cost V 3 bases and J 5 bases, with 6 bases left between them. The CDR3 DNA reads TGTGCCACCAGTGATAGACAGGAGACCCAGTACTTC. Its protein product is CATSDRQETQYF.

The chain couples TRBV4-1 to TRBJ2-5, with D hard to call. Deletions cut 5 bases from V and 7 bases from J, with 11 bases between. The CDR3 extends over 12 amino acids. Germline V gene data show CDR1 as MGHRA and CDR2 as YSYEKL. The DNA for the CDR3 is TGCGCCAGCAGCGTCAACATTGGGACCCAGTACTTC. Translating gives CASSVNIGTQYF.

This chain links TRBV6-2 or TRBV6-3 with TRBJ1-1; no clear D gene. The CDR3 has 10 residues. Trimming left V 5 bases short and J 10 bases short, with 8 bases between. Germline V gene lookup returns CDR1 MNHEY and CDR2 SVGEGT. CDR3 sequence reads: CASSPTTAFF. CDR3 DNA: TGTGCCAGCAGTCCGACGACAGCTTTCTTT.

This clone was seen only a few times. The chain has TRBV24-1 and TRBJ2-5; unclear D gene. Trimming took off 2 bases at V and 2 bases at J, with 11 bases between the two ends. Germline V lookup: CDR1 KGHDR, CDR2 SFDVKD. The CDR3 is 15 residues long. The CDR3 coding sequence is TGTGCCACCAGTGATTATTCAGTGGAACAAGAGACCCAGTACTTC. Its protein product is CATSDYSVEQETQYF.

The rearrangement uses TRBV13 and TRBJ1-3, with a possible D match to TRBD1 (5 bases). The CDR3 length is 13 residues. Trimming pared 5 bases from V and 4 bases from J, leaving 9 bases between. Germline CDR1 PRHDT, CDR2 FYEKMQ (reference sequence). The CDR3 here is CASSPGVGNTIYF. In DNA form, the CDR3 reads TGTGCCAGCAGCCCGGGGGTCGGAAACACCATATATTTT.

This chain links TRBV5-8 with TRBJ1-5; D gene ambiguous. CDR3 length: 12 residues. Deletions cut 1 base from V and 7 bases from J, with 6 bases between. Germline CDR1 SGHTS, CDR2 YDEGEE. For the CDR3, the DNA is TGTGCCAGCAGCTTGATGGGCCAGCCCCAGCATTTT. It translates to CASSLMGQPQHF.

This chain joins TRBV6-5 and TRBJ1-6; no firm D call. The CDR3 has 14 amino acids. Germline CDR1 MNHEY, CDR2 SVGAGI. Deletions cut 2 bases from V and 6 bases from J, with 8 bases between. The CDR3 sequence is CASSYGPSNSPLHF. The CDR3 region has the DNA TGTGCCAGCAGTTACGGCCCGAGTAATTCACCCCTCCACTTT.